The 30 T cell receptor beta chains presented below share a single source sample, sequenced in a study of blood T cells in healthy people across ages. Using a J-beta primer mix together with a sample-barcoded 5' primer, a second PCR was run for roughly 7 to 11 cycles. MiXCR, run by TCRdb on the 5' RACE reads, gives a single entry per CDR3 protein. The table lists roughly 1.6 million distinct CDR3 sequences, about 31% of them singletons. The specimen sequenced was blood. The receptors derive from a woman aged 25 to 39 in good health.

This chain links TRBV2 with TRBJ2-1; the D gene is possibly TRBD2 (6 bases). CDR1 and CDR2 (germline): SNHLY, FYNNEI. V was shortened by 6 bases and J by 14 bases, with 14 bases between the two germline ends. The CDR3 has 11 amino acids. CDR3 protein: CASRGGISEFF. DNA for the CDR3: TGTGCCAGCAGGGGCGGGATAAGCGAGTTCTTC.

Comments on this clonotype: A much larger clone differs from this one at a single base, so this may be a read error. This chain uses TRBV12-3 or TRBV12-4 with TRBJ2-1; D is unresolved. With 5 bases removed from V and 7 bases from J, the gap between germline ends came to 12 bases. The CDR3 sequence is 13 residues long. The CDR3 sequence: CASSANFMNEQFF. In nucleotides, the CDR3 is TGTGCCAGCAGTGCCAACTTCATGAATGAGCAGTTCTTC.

The rearrangement uses TRBV7-9 and TRBJ1-4, with D possibly TRBD1 on 5 matching bases. The CDR3 contains 16 residues. The germline V gene has CDR1 SEHNR and CDR2 FQNEAQ (reference sequence). Between the trimmed V and J ends, which lost 0 bases and 4 bases, there was a span of 12 bases. This chain's CDR3 is CASSLATGGVNEKLFF. The CDR3 region has the DNA TGTGCCAGCAGCTTAGCGACCGGGGGGGTTAATGAAAAACTGTTTTTT.

The chain recombines TRBV20-1 with TRBJ2-7, with D perhaps matching TRBD1 or TRBD2 (5 bases each). Looked up from germline, CDR1 is DFQATT and CDR2 is SNEGSKA (reference sequence). The CDR3 is made up of 11 amino acids. The CDR3 DNA is TGCGGGTTGGGACGGACCTACGAGCAGTACTTC. It codes for CGLGRTYEQYF.

Only one count was recorded for this clonotype. V is TRBV20-1 and J is TRBJ2-5; D gene unclear. The CDR3 extends over 14 amino acids. Trimming removed 2 bases at V and 2 bases at J, with 12 bases between. CDR1 and CDR2 from the germline V gene are DFQATT and SNEGSKA (reference sequence). Here the CDR3 DNA reads TGCAGTGCTAGAAGGTCAGCCAGACAAGAGACCCAGTACTTC. It translates to CSARRSARQETQYF.

This clonotype has more than one count but fewer than ten. This chain uses TRBV20-1 with TRBJ2-3; 12 bases are a match to TRBD2. The germline gives CDR1 DFQATT, CDR2 SNEGSKA (reference sequence). Germline trimming cut 6 bases from V and 4 bases from J; bases unmatched to any gene: 14. The CDR3 totals 17 residues. CDR3 in amino acids: CSAYPMATSGRPDTQYF. As DNA, the CDR3 is TGCAGTGCCTACCCTATGGCGACTAGCGGGAGACCAGATACGCAGTATTTT.

This chain connects TRBV20-1 to TRBJ1-2; TRBD1 agrees at 8 bases. V gave up 4 bases and J gave up 6 bases; unmatched junction bases: 7. Germline CDR1 and CDR2: DFQATT and SNEGSKA (reference sequence). There are 13 residues in the CDR3. The CDR3: CSATGTGGHGYTF. CDR3 nucleotide sequence: TGCAGTGCTACCGGGACAGGCGGGCATGGCTACACCTTC.

This clonotype was recorded at least ten times. The V and J genes are TRBV9 and TRBJ2-1; no firm D call. The ends were cut back, 0 bases at V and 9 bases at J, with 7 bases in the middle. Looked up from germline, CDR1 is SGDLS and CDR2 is YYNGEE. The CDR3 is made up of 12 amino acids. CDR3 bases: TGTGCCAGCAGCGTAGGTGGTTCTGAGCAGTTCTTC. Translating gives CASSVGGSEQFF.

Written as DNA, the CDR3 is TGCGCCAGCAGCCCCCGGTTGAGTGAGGGAACACCAGATACGCAGTATTTT. Its translation: CASSPRLSEGTPDTQYF. V and J are TRBV5-1 and TRBJ2-3, with D possibly being TRBD2 (5 bases). The germline V gene has CDR1 SGHRS and CDR2 YFSETQ. There are 17 residues in the CDR3. V was trimmed by 4 bases and J by 4 bases, leaving 22 bases between them.

This chain uses TRBV7-9 with TRBJ2-1; 11 positions agree with TRBD2. The germline gives CDR1 SEHNR, CDR2 FQNEAQ (reference sequence). The CDR3 sequence is 18 residues long. Germline trimming cut 5 bases from V and 6 bases from J; bases unmatched to any gene: 15. In DNA, the CDR3 is TGTGCCAGCAGCCCCCGTTTTAGCGGGGGGGTAAGGGGCAATGAGCAGTTCTTC. It encodes CASSPRFSGGVRGNEQFF.

This clonotype came up a few times. The chain has TRBV5-6 and TRBJ2-7; no clear D. CDR1 and CDR2 from the germline V gene are SGHDT and YYEEEE. The CDR3 sequence is 14 residues long. Trimming stripped 0 bases from V and 0 bases from J, with 7 bases between. For the CDR3, the DNA is TGTGCCAGCAGCTTGGGACACGGCTCCTACGAGCAGTACTTC. It encodes CASSLGHGSYEQYF.

Regarding this clonotype: A much more abundant neighbour one base away suggests this may be a read error. CDR3 in amino acids: CASSQDPQNYEQYF. Here the CDR3 DNA reads TGCGCCAGCAGCCAAGATCCACAGAACTACGAGCAGTACTTC. The rearrangement links TRBV4-1 to TRBJ2-1; D gene ambiguous. The J call may be in error: the DNA end matches TRBJ2-7 better. CDR3 length equals 14 residues. Germline V gene sequence: CDR1 MGHRA, CDR2 YSYEKL.

This clonotype was counted between two and nine times. The chain uses TRBV10-3 and TRBJ2-1; weak D call: TRBD2 (7 bases). This CDR3 contains 14 residues. Germline V gives CDR1 ENHRY, CDR2 SYGVKD. V was trimmed by 4 bases and J by 5 bases, leaving 12 bases between them. The CDR3 bases are TGTGCCATCAGTGTAGAGGGGGGGGACAATGAGCAGTTCTTC. It specifies CAISVEGGDNEQFF.

The rearrangement links TRBV27 to TRBJ2-7, with D hard to call. Trimming removed 5 bases from V and 6 bases from J, with 14 bases in between. The CDR3 runs to 13 residues. Germline V gene data show CDR1 as MNHEY and CDR2 as SMNVEV (reference sequence). The CDR3 DNA follows: TGTGCCAGCAGTCCTCGTATGCGGACCGAGCAGTACTTC. Amino acids: CASSPRMRTEQYF.

This clonotype showed up just a few times. The V gene is TRBV5-5, the J gene TRBJ2-1; 9 nucleotides agree with TRBD1. Germline V gene lookup returns CDR1 SGHKS and CDR2 YYEKEE (reference sequence). V lost 0 bases, J lost 9 bases, and 13 bases stayed unmatched. This CDR3 is built from 17 residues. CDR3 loop: CASSLDPGQGWYSEQFF. The DNA for the CDR3 is TGTGCCAGCAGCTTGGATCCGGGACAGGGTTGGTATAGTGAGCAGTTCTTC.

The chain joins TRBV7-3 to TRBJ2-5, with D possibly TRBD2 on 5 matching bases. Trimming left V 3 bases short and J 7 bases short, with 12 bases between. The CDR3 extends over 13 amino acids. Germline CDR1 is SGHTA and CDR2 is FQGTGA. In DNA, the CDR3 is TGTGCCAGCAGCTTGGACGGGGTCGGGACCCAGTACTTC. This codes for CASSLDGVGTQYF.

This rearrangement joins TRBV7-2 to TRBJ2-4, with a possible D match to TRBD1 (5 bases). The CDR3 has 14 residues. Trimming shortened V by 0 bases and J by 6 bases, and 9 bases separated the two germline ends. Looked up from germline, CDR1 is SGHTA and CDR2 is FQGNSA. CDR3 DNA: TGTGCCAGCAGCTTAGCTCAGGGTGGAAACATTCAGTACTTC. Translating gives CASSLAQGGNIQYF.

This clonotype was detected a few times. This chain joins TRBV12-3 or TRBV12-4 and TRBJ2-1, with a weak D call TRBD1 (6 bases). The CDR3 has 17 residues. Deletions cut 0 bases from V and 0 bases from J, with 12 bases between. CDR3 sequence reads: CASSLARADSSYNEQFF. In nucleotides, the CDR3 is TGTGCCAGCAGTTTAGCGCGGGCGGACAGCTCCTACAATGAGCAGTTCTTC.

This chain links TRBV5-1 with TRBJ2-1; D is tentatively TRBD1 or TRBD2 (5 bases each). This CDR3 is 14 amino acids long. Looked up from germline, CDR1 is SGHRS and CDR2 is YFSETQ. V was pared by 0 bases and J by 8 bases, with 12 bases between. The CDR3 coding sequence is TGCGCCAGCAGCTTGGTTGCAGGGACCCATGAGCAGTTCTTC. Translated: CASSLVAGTHEQFF.

This clonotype was counted only a few times. The chain carries TRBV28 and TRBJ2-7; D unresolved. CDR3 length: 13 amino acids. Trimming took off 8 bases at V and 0 bases at J, with 11 bases between the two ends. The germline CDR1 and CDR2 sequences are MDHEN and SYDVKM. The CDR3 DNA reads TGTGCCAGCTGTATTGATAACTCCTACGAGCAGTACTTC. Protein product: CASCIDNSYEQYF.

Concerning this clonotype: A much larger clone lies one base from this, so it may be a read error. The rearrangement links TRBV29-1 to TRBJ2-7; D might be TRBD1 or TRBD2, each matching 6 bases. The CDR3 covers 13 residues. CDR1 is SQVTM and CDR2 is ANQGSEA in the germline V gene. V was shortened by 2 bases and J by 5 bases, with 13 bases between the two germline ends. The CDR3 sequence is CSVEPGGFNEQYF. CDR3 DNA sequence: TGCAGCGTTGAACCCGGGGGCTTCAACGAGCAGTACTTC.

This clonotype was detected ten times or more. The J gene is TRBJ2-7, the V gene TRBV4-1; D is tentatively TRBD1 or TRBD2 (5 bases each). This CDR3 has 14 amino acids. Germline CDR1 MGHRA, CDR2 YSYEKL. V was shortened by 0 bases and J by 5 bases, with 11 bases between the two germline ends. The DNA for the CDR3 is TGCGCCAGCAGCCAAGATCACGGGGCAAACGAGCAGTACTTC. It codes for CASSQDHGANEQYF.

This clonotype turned up a few times. The V gene is TRBV28, the J gene TRBJ2-7; 9 nucleotides match TRBD1. The V gene end was trimmed by 6 bases and the J gene end by 1 base; junction bases not matched to a gene: 7. This CDR3 is built from 15 residues. Germline CDR1 MDHEN, CDR2 SYDVKM. For the CDR3, the DNA is TGTGCCAGCAGCTCGGACAGGGGACCTTCCTACGAGCAGTACTTC. This gives the protein CASSSDRGPSYEQYF.

This clonotype was observed a few times. The rearrangement joins TRBV7-9 to TRBJ1-2, with D possibly being TRBD1 (5 bases). Per the germline V gene, CDR1 is SEHNR and CDR2 is FQNEAQ (reference sequence). With 3 bases removed from V and 8 bases from J, the gap between germline ends came to 10 bases. This CDR3 has 12 amino acids. For the CDR3, the DNA is TGTGCCAGCAGCTTGGTTGACAGAGGCTACACCTTC. This gives the protein CASSLVDRGYTF.

This rearrangement joins TRBV3-1 to TRBJ2-1; D perhaps matches TRBD1 (6 bases). The length of the CDR3 is 18 residues. The germline V gene has CDR1 LGHDT and CDR2 YNNKEL (reference sequence). Trimming shortened V by 3 bases and J by 5 bases, and 23 bases separated the two germline ends. CDR3 in DNA: TGTGCCAGCAGCCAGAACGCCCAAGGGGGTAGGCCGAACAATGAGCAGTTCTTC. It translates to CASSQNAQGGRPNNEQFF.

CDR3 in DNA: TGTGCCAGCAGCTTAGCGGGGAAAGGTGAGCAGTACTTC. It codes for CASSLAGKGEQYF. The chain recombines TRBV7-9 with TRBJ2-7, with D uncertain. The CDR3 consists of 13 residues. V shed 0 bases and J shed 7 bases, with 10 bases lying between them. Looked up from germline, CDR1 is SEHNR and CDR2 is FQNEAQ (reference sequence).

This chain connects TRBV11-2 to TRBJ2-7; D is ambiguous. Trimming pared 1 base from V and 0 bases from J, leaving 13 bases between. CDR1 and CDR2 from the germline V gene are SGHAT and FQNNGV. There are 16 residues in the CDR3. CDR3 DNA sequence: TGTGCCAGCAGCTTAGCCCAAAACAGTATCTCCTACGAGCAGTACTTC. Its protein product is CASSLAQNSISYEQYF.

Points on this clonotype: Being one base from a much bigger clone, this may be a read error. The J gene is TRBJ2-1, the V gene TRBV3-1; no reliable D call. Germline V lookup: CDR1 LGHDT, CDR2 YNNKEL (reference sequence). This CDR3 is built from 12 residues. CDR3 DNA sequence: TGTGCCAGCAACCAAGTTTCCCATGAGCAGTTCTTC. This gives the protein CASNQVSHEQFF.

This clonotype was detected a few times. V gene TRBV27 combines with J gene TRBJ2-7; D unresolved. V lost 1 base and J lost 4, with 8 bases in between. Germline CDR1 reads MNHEY; CDR2 reads SMNVEV (reference sequence). CDR3 length: 13 amino acids. The DNA of the CDR3 is TGTGCCAGCAGTTTATTAGGCAGGTACGAGCAGTACTTC. Its translation is CASSLLGRYEQYF.

The V gene is TRBV10-1, the J gene TRBJ2-1, with 8 bases aligning to TRBD2. J was trimmed by 8 bases and V by 3 bases; bases with no gene match: 3. The CDR3 totals 13 residues. Germline loops: CDR1 WNHNN, CDR2 SYGVQD (reference sequence). Here the CDR3 reads CASSESGSYEQFF. In nucleotides, the CDR3 is TGCGCCAGCAGTGAAAGCGGGAGCTATGAGCAGTTCTTC.